These 22 T cell receptor beta chains originate from one sample sequenced in a study of OX40 agonist ivuxolimab in advanced cancers. Sequencing was performed with immunoSEQ multiplex PCR; in TCRdb, only in-frame clones are kept and a portion is missing. The sample has approximately 59,000 clones; approximately 86% are singletons. The specimen comprised CD4+ or CD8+ T cells sorted from blood, sampled in a trial of the OX40 agonist ivuxolimab. All receptors derive from an adult with an advanced solid tumor such as melanoma, head and neck, liver or kidney cancer.

The chain uses TRBV2 and TRBJ2-2, with unresolved D. Looked up from germline, CDR1 is SNHLY and CDR2 is FYNNEI. The CDR3 length is 14 residues. V dropped 3 bases and J dropped 3 bases, with 8 bases sitting between them. As DNA, the CDR3 is TGTGCCAGCAGTGATAACAGACACACCGGGGAGCTGTTTTTT. This codes for CASSDNRHTGELFF. Full variable domain (rest looked up from reference TRBV2 and TRBJ2-2): EPEVTQTPSHQVTQMGQEVILRCVPISNHLYFYWYRQILGQKVEFLVSFYNNEISEKSEIFDDQFSVERPDGSNFTLKIRSTKLEDSAMYFCASSDNRHTGELFFGEGSRLTVL.

This clone came up once. No conserved phenylalanine or tryptophan is present at the end of the CDR3, so a read error is the likely explanation. The limits of the CDR3 on the DNA are not certain, so only TCRdb's listed CDR3 is given. The CDR3 sequence: CASSYDRAPLDC. The genes are TRBV6-6 and TRBJ1-5. The CDR3 contains 12 residues when both ends are counted. The germline V gene encodes CDR1 MNHNY and CDR2 SVGAGI (reference sequence).

This clone was counted a single time. The genes are TRBV9 and TRBJ2-1; 7 nucleotides align to TRBD1. The CDR3 has 15 residues. V shed 3 bases and J 9 bases; nucleotides not matched to a gene: 12. Germline V gene lookup returns CDR1 SGDLS and CDR2 YYNGEE. This CDR3 is CASSAIGTERSEQFF. CDR3 DNA sequence: TGTGCCAGCAGCGCGATCGGGACAGAGCGATCTGAGCAGTTCTTC. The entire variable domain, with the rest obtained from reference TRBV9 and TRBJ2-1, is as follows: DSGVTQTPKHLITATGQRVTLRCSPRSGDLSVYWYQQSLDQGLQFLIQYYNGEERAKGNILERFSAQQFPDLHSELNLSSLELGDSALYFCASSAIGTERSEQFFGPGTRLTVL.

The gene calls are TRBV11-3 and TRBJ2-1, with 8 bases lining up with TRBD2. The J segment lost 2 bases and the V segment lost 4 bases, leaving 4 bases of the junction unmatched. The CDR3 sequence is 15 residues long. CDR1 is SGHNT, CDR2 YENEEA, per germline. The CDR3: CASSSREGAYNEQFF. CDR3 DNA: TGTGCCAGCAGCTCTCGGGAGGGAGCCTACAATGAGCAGTTCTTC.

The chain uses TRBV10-3 and TRBJ2-2; D perhaps matches TRBD2 (7 bases). V gave up 11 bases and J gave up 4 bases, with 20 bases separating them. CDR1 and CDR2 (germline): ENHRY, SYGVKD. The CDR3 totals 15 residues. The CDR3 reads CASLRGADSTGELFF. Written as DNA, the CDR3 is TGTGCCTCACTTCGGGGGGCAGACAGCACCGGGGAGCTGTTTTTT.

The V gene is TRBV30, the J gene TRBJ2-3, with D unclear. Germline V gene data show CDR1 as GTSNPN and CDR2 as SVGIG (reference sequence). The CDR3 is 16 residues long. The germline V and J ends were trimmed by 1 base and 2 bases, with 16 bases remaining between them. The CDR3 region is CAWSEQDGYNTDTQYF. In DNA form, the CDR3 reads TGTGCCTGGAGTGAGCAGGATGGTTACAACACAGATACGCAGTATTTT.

J is TRBJ2-2 and V is TRBV25-1; unclear D gene. The V gene's germline CDR1 is MGHDK and CDR2 SYGVNS. The germline V and J ends were trimmed by 7 bases and 5 bases, with 14 bases remaining between them. This CDR3 region has 14 residues. The CDR3 DNA reads TGTGCCAGCAATCAGTGGGCCGGGACCGGGGAGCTGTTTTTT. It specifies CASNQWAGTGELFF.

The chain joins TRBV7-8 to TRBJ1-5, with D possibly matching TRBD1 (6 bases). The CDR3 consists of 15 residues. Trimming removed 5 bases from V and 7 bases from J, with 18 bases in between. Germline-derived CDR1 and CDR2 are SGHVS and FQNEAQ. The CDR3 is CASSPARRGWQPQHF. The CDR3, as DNA: TGTGCCAGCAGCCCCGCTCGCAGGGGCTGGCAGCCCCAGCATTTT.

The J gene is TRBJ2-5, the V gene TRBV6-5; TRBD2 is a possible D gene (6 bases). The V and J ends lost 6 bases and 7 bases respectively, with 9 bases between them. Germline V gives CDR1 MNHEY, CDR2 SVGAGI. The CDR3 has 11 residues. The CDR3 is CASSPGGTQYF. The CDR3 DNA reads TGTGCCAGCAGCCCCGGGGGGACCCAGTACTTC.

The V and J genes are TRBV7-8 and TRBJ1-5; D is unclear. The length of the CDR3 is 13 residues. CDR1 SGHVS and CDR2 FQNEAQ come from the germline V gene. V was shortened by 5 bases and J by 4 bases, with 9 bases between the two germline ends. Written as DNA, the CDR3 is TGTGCCAGCAGCCTAGGACGGAATCAGCCCCAGCATTTT. It translates to CASSLGRNQPQHF.

The chain uses TRBV21-1 and TRBJ2-1; the table's D call of TRBD2 was not tested on the DNA. TRBV21-1 is a listed pseudogene. CDR3 length: 17 amino acids. CDR3 sequence (DNA): TGTGCCAGCACCCGCCGGGGAGGAGCGGGAGAATCCAATGAGCAGTTCTTC. Translation: CASTRRGGAGESNEQFF.

The rearrangement uses TRBV6-6 and TRBJ1-4, with no clear D. Germline assignment: CDR1 MNHNY and CDR2 SVGAGI (reference sequence). This CDR3 has 15 amino acids. V lost 0 bases and J lost 7, with 12 bases in between. CDR3 region: CASSYSWGVVEKLFF. For the CDR3, the DNA is TGTGCCAGCAGTTACTCCTGGGGAGTTGTTGAAAAACTGTTTTTT.

This clone was observed a single time. The chain combines TRBV19 with TRBJ2-7; D call uncertain. CDR1 is LNHDA, CDR2 SQIVND, per germline (reference sequence). The V end was cut by 7 bases, the J end by 4 bases, with 17 bases between. The CDR3 sequence is 14 residues long. The CDR3 nucleotides are TGTGCCAGTACCCCGGGCCCCTTAGGGTACGAGCAGTACTTC. Protein sequence: CASTPGPLGYEQYF. The full variable domain, in which reference TRBV19 and TRBJ2-7 provide the parts outside the CDR3, is DGGITQSPKYLFRKEGQNVTLSCEQNLNHDAMYWYRQDPGQGLRLIYYSQIVNDFQKGDIAEGYSVSREKKESFPLTVTSAQKNPTAFYLCASTPGPLGYEQYFGPGTRLTVT.

The rearrangement uses TRBV7-8 and TRBJ2-1; possibly TRBD2 for D (6 bases). CDR3 length: 15 residues. V was pared by 1 base and J by 9 bases, with 16 bases between. Per the germline V gene, CDR1 is SGHVS and CDR2 is FQNEAQ. CDR3 loop: CASSLVGGLVTEQFF. The CDR3 coding sequence is TGTGCCAGCAGCTTAGTGGGGGGTCTCGTAACTGAGCAGTTCTTC.

V and J are TRBV4-3 and TRBJ1-4, with D perhaps matching TRBD1 (6 bases). There are 20 residues in the CDR3. V was shortened by 3 bases and J by 1 base, with 24 bases between the two germline ends. CDR1 is LGHNA, CDR2 YSLEER, per germline. CDR3 bases: TGCGCCAGCAGCCACGATCTGGCGGGGGGGCGACCTTTAACTAATGAAAAACTGTTTTTT. Its translation: CASSHDLAGGRPLTNEKLFF.

The J gene is TRBJ2-5, the V gene TRBV4-3, with 9 bases aligning to TRBD2. The CDR3 consists of 14 residues. Germline V gene lookup returns CDR1 LGHNA and CDR2 YSLEER. The junction had 1 base not matched to a gene; V was cut back by 2 bases and J by 3 bases. CDR3 residues: CASSQIAGEETQYF. DNA of the CDR3: TGCGCCAGCAGCCAAATAGCGGGAGAAGAGACCCAGTACTTC.

The chain is built from TRBV28 and TRBJ1-2; D is unresolved. Trimming removed 6 bases at V and 4 bases at J, with 9 bases between. The CDR3 runs to 12 residues. The germline CDR1 and CDR2 sequences are MDHEN and SYDVKM. Here the CDR3 reads CASSSTTYGYTF. CDR3 bases: TGTGCCAGCAGCTCGACAACCTATGGCTACACCTTC.

The table lists this clone with a few counts. This chain uses TRBV9 with TRBJ2-1; TRBD1 aligns across 8 bases. The germline gives CDR1 SGDLS, CDR2 YYNGEE. CDR3 length: 17 amino acids. V shed 0 bases, J shed 6 bases, and the junction held 11 bases outside the gene matches. CDR3 loop: CASSVDIARQGSNEQFF. The DNA for the CDR3 is TGTGCCAGCAGCGTAGATATTGCGCGACAGGGGAGCAATGAGCAGTTCTTC. Full variable domain (remainder filled in from reference TRBV9 and TRBJ2-1): DSGVTQTPKHLITATGQRVTLRCSPRSGDLSVYWYQQSLDQGLQFLIQYYNGEERAKGNILERFSAQQFPDLHSELNLSSLELGDSALYFCASSVDIARQGSNEQFFGPGTRLTVL.

This chain uses TRBV7-2 with TRBJ2-2; 8 bases agree with TRBD1. This CDR3 is built from 15 residues. The germline V gene encodes CDR1 SGHTA and CDR2 FQGNSA. V lost 5 bases to trimming and J lost 4 bases; unmatched junction nucleotides: 6. The CDR3 nucleotides are TGTGCCAGCAGCCCGAGGACAGGGAGCACCGGGGAGCTGTTTTTT. Its protein is CASSPRTGSTGELFF.

This chain's CDR3 is CASSKDPGLGETQYF. CDR3 coding DNA: TGCGCCAGCAGCAAAGACCCCGGACTCGGGGAGACCCAGTACTTC. V is TRBV5-1 and J is TRBJ2-5; perhaps TRBD2 as D (5 bases). The germline V gene encodes CDR1 SGHRS and CDR2 YFSETQ. V was shortened by 4 bases and J by 5 bases, with 18 bases between the two germline ends. The CDR3 is 15 residues long.

The chain links TRBV9 to TRBJ2-1, with 8 bases aligning to TRBD2. The CDR3 loop spans 15 amino acids. Germline V gene sequence: CDR1 SGDLS, CDR2 YYNGEE. Trimming at V came to 4 bases and at J to 2 bases, leaving 5 bases not matched to a gene. CDR3: CASSPREGTYNEQFF. The CDR3 nucleotides are TGTGCCAGCAGCCCCCGGGAGGGGACCTACAATGAGCAGTTCTTC.

This chain links TRBV5-4 with TRBJ2-1; 9 nucleotides line up with TRBD2. Unmatched junction bases numbered 4, after V lost 0 bases and J lost 3 bases. The CDR3 has 16 residues. Germline-derived CDR1 and CDR2 are SGHNT and YYREEE (reference sequence). CDR3 residues: CASSLGTSGLYNEQFF. The CDR3 region has the DNA TGTGCCAGCAGCTTGGGCACTAGCGGGCTCTACAATGAGCAGTTCTTC. Based on the CDR3 plus reference TRBV5-4 and TRBJ2-1, the full variable domain is ETGVTQSPTHLIKTRGQQVTLRCSSQSGHNTVSWYQQALGQGPQFIFQYYREEENGRGNFPPRFSGLQFPNYSSELNVNALELDDSALYLCASSLGTSGLYNEQFFGPGTRLTVL.